This T cell receptor beta chain was captured by sequencing in a study of cytomegalovirus exposure and HLA in healthy donors (dated by TCRdb to 2016 to 2017). Background for the entire study: In an earlier analysis of under 750 of the donors, 276 Gb of sequence data and 120 million or so unique TCR beta sequences from some 170 million T cells were reported. Of the roughly 430 genotyped donors, about 84% fell in the genetic ancestry cluster associated with self-reported Caucasian donors. The number of typed donors differed by locus: about 629-630 for A, B, C, DRB1 and DQB1; 522 for DQA1; approximately 600 for DPA1; and around 470 for DPB1. In a later genetic analysis, genome-wide SNP genotypes for about three fifths of the roughly 670 donors were used, and that subset was treated as a discovery cohort. HLA typing included class I and class II loci at four-digit resolution. The aim of the study was to test whether cataloging public T cell receptors could identify signatures of past pathogen exposure. In an earlier analysis of 500 to 650 of the donors, high-throughput TCR beta sequencing was used to judge whether each TCR beta V gene segment behaved as functional or pseudogenic. All discovery cohort repertoires had been generated on a single sequencing platform. About 320 gigabases of sequencing data and approximately 84 million unique TCR sequences were included in an early release covering 550 to 800 HLA-typed donors. Four to six DR-DQ haplotypes were handled as single units for association and clustering, since linkage in the cohort was strong. Donor age, sex, ethnicity and CMV serostatus were compiled alongside the repertoire data. Besides the first cohort of roughly 700 subjects, a separate validation cohort made up of over a hundred different subjects was used. To predict cytomegalovirus infection status, the study brought together high-throughput TCR immunosequencing, statistical association of individual TCRs with disease status, and machine learning. In the later analysis, no new phenotypic data were used to find candidate immune exposures; instead, reliance was placed on TCR beta sequences and their occurrence across donors. The study profiled the T cell repertoires of 500 to 800 subjects by immunosequencing and related them to cytomegalovirus serostatus. A later analysis re-examined previously published TCR beta repertoires from roughly 720 donors and added high-resolution HLA genotyping to investigate patterns of TCR occurrence. On average, 235,054 unique TCR beta nucleotide sequences were sequenced per donor among about 400 genotyped donors of the cohort, with roughly 18% of those sequences being non-productive. Overall study results and their limits: In both the original and validation cohorts, the classifier was reported to diagnose cytomegalovirus status with high specificity and sensitivity. A later genetic analysis associated a missense DCLRE1C variant with V-gene and J-gene trimming of TCR beta chains, and an independent cohort replicated the association. Because counts were too low, some 17 rarely observed V segments, including chromosome 9 orphons, were left out of the earlier analysis of about 500 of the donors. When HLA alleles, especially DR and DQ, strongly co-occurred, TCR associations were difficult to assign to individual alleles. An earlier analysis of 587 of the donors showed that most TCR beta V segments appeared in productive rearrangements either about 87% or about 30% of the time, which broadly matched IMGT annotations. For the cohort, immune exposure information was limited to CMV serostatus. In vitro tests confirmed that a few of the cytomegalovirus-associated TCR beta chains recognize cytomegalovirus antigens. Presence/absence analyses assumed roughly uniform sequencing depth across donors, an assumption that may not hold. HLA typing was unavailable for some donors at each locus, so association tests used only the typed subset. The 87-base-pair reads could not distinguish some IMGT-functional V segments, including TRBV6-2 and TRBV6-3, so those segments were excluded. In the study, 164 TCR beta chains were listed as associated with cytomegalovirus. Specific HLA alleles were associated with 18,000 or so TCR beta sequences at a false discovery rate of 0.05 in a later analysis. Linkage disequilibrium might explain the correlated functional status among segregating V segments, but an unknown experimental factor could not be ruled out. A later analysis found that TCR association rates varied across HLA loci, with DRB1 alleles showing the most associated TCRs and HLA-C alleles the fewest. According to the authors, the approach could potentially be generalized to other disease states and immunological phenotypes. According to a later genetic analysis, donors in an Asian-associated ancestry cluster had fewer N-insertions in productive TCRs than the roughly 700-donor mean. In a later analysis, most CMV-associated TCR beta chains were found to appear HLA-restricted, with HLA associations seemingly driven largely by CMV exposure. A later analysis found that HLA-associated TCR beta chains were more clonally expanded and had lower generation probabilities than equally common non-associated chains. A further reported finding was that TCR beta sequences accurately predicted the HLA-A and HLA-B alleles for most subjects in the first cohort. In a later analysis, several top co-occurrence clusters were reported to appear linked to parvovirus B19, influenza, CMV and Epstein-Barr virus. In this cohort, only TCR beta chains were sequenced, and detectable features were limited by the absence of alpha or paired-chain data. A cluster of highly shared sequence variants was judged likely to be a technical artifact of the sequencing pipeline. Most TCR sequences were seen in very few donors, while some public TCRs were found in many individuals.

This clone was counted between two and nine times. The antigen it binds to is not known. No base qualities exist here, and no much larger clone lies one base off it. V gives up 0 bases and J gives up 4 bases, and the segment between their germline ends measures 9 bases. The CDR3 starts with the cysteine, ends with the phenylalanine, and has 14 residues. Of the read, only the CDR3 DNA is kept; its 42 bases are in frame from base 1. The germline V gene encodes CDR1 MGHRA and CDR2 YSYEKL. The cohort consisted of 600 to 700 healthy bone marrow donors. At the time of sampling, every cohort member was nominally healthy, though immune exposures that went unrecorded were likely present. The donor was CMV seronegative and belonged to the group of around 400 seronegative cohort members. A peripheral blood sample was collected from each donor, and TCR beta sequencing was performed on peripheral blood mononuclear cells. The Qiagen DNeasy Blood Extraction Kit was used to extract genomic DNA from the blood cell samples.

The library was produced with the immunoSEQ multiplex PCR assay. For the multiplex PCR, a mixture combining 60 forward primers for TCR Vbeta segments and 13 reverse primers for TCR Jbeta segments was used. A multiplex PCR assay on genomic DNA amplified the CDR3 region of rearranged TCR beta genes. On the Illumina HiSeq System, the amplified TCR beta libraries were sequenced as 87-base-pair reads. The original methods were these. Across the 500 to 750 repertoires, a later analysis counted 80 million or so unique TCR beta chains, 9 million to 14 million of which were shared by at least two donors. A nearest-neighbor algorithm error-corrected the raw reads and collapsed the reads into unique sequences, merging closely related sequences to remove PCR and sequencing errors. V, D and J gene segments were assigned by aligning CDR3 sequences to IMGT reference sequences. For a sequence to be retained, a match of at least six nucleotides was required to both a V gene segment and a J gene segment. A rearrangement was called productive if the CDR3 had no stop codons and remained in frame with V and J, and every other rearrangement was called non-productive. CDR3 was defined according to IMGT convention as the region running from the second conserved V-encoded cysteine to the conserved J-encoded phenylalanine. Sequences without an unambiguous match to a single V gene segment were excluded from the earlier analysis of about 640 of the donors. In an earlier analysis of 587 of the donors, a V segment was called functional when productive rearrangements were above 56.7%, and segregating when the standard deviation between donors exceeded 5%. A statistical classification framework was built to diagnose cytomegalovirus status from the catalog of TCR beta chain sequences. V and J gene assignment, in a later analysis, came from comparing TCR nucleotide sequences with IMGT/GENE-DB human TR gene sequences. A later analysis assigned CDR3 sequences and most-parsimonious VDJ recombination scenarios with the TCRdist pipeline. In a later analysis, every TCR beta chain was defined by the combination of its CDR3 amino acid sequence and its V-gene family, and reads without a unique V-gene family were dropped. As a way to deal with suspected cross-contamination and a sequencing artifact, a later analysis dropped approximately 590 nucleotide sequences that were highly shared and had low generation probability. In a later analysis, a clonal expansion index was calculated for each public chain from normalized within-repertoire ranks of inferred template counts. In a later analysis, generation probabilities were computed using a VDJ recombination model fitted to out-of-frame rearrangements, and the results were checked against IGoR. In a later analysis, hypergeometric tests were used to score TCR-TCR, TCR-HLA and TCR-CMV co-occurrence, with a repertoire-size bias correction applied to TCR pairs. To estimate false discovery rates, a later analysis permuted the HLA or CMV assignments 20 times. In a later analysis, co-occurring TCRs were grouped using DBSCAN, with TCRdist sequence similarity added in when clustering inside HLA-allele-positive subsets. Repertoires with fewer than 30,000 or more than 120,000 public chains, plus five repertoires with anomalous nucleotide sharing, were excluded from co-occurrence clustering. TCRdb carries this immuneACCESS record with in-frame sequences only. Its versions omit some clonotypes, under half of them owing to an unresolved V gene in the studies checked, with the rest unexplained. V and J calls and clone size are copied from that table; D and trimming were computed from the DNA. Present in this sample are 100,000 to 150,000 clones, 80% of which were seen just once. The ten biggest clones cover 4.5% to 5.5% of the sample.

Material for sequencing was PBMCs. This TCR came from a man under 40 in good health and CMV-seronegative. The rearranged segments are TRBV4-1 and TRBJ1-2, with TRBD1 tentatively as D gene (5 bases match). The DNA reads as follows: TGCGCCAGCAGCCAAGATCAGGGTTTCTATGGCTACACCTTC. Protein translation: CASSQDQGFYGYTF.